The 13 T cell receptor beta chains below were found in one sample sequenced in a study of a mutant IDH1 vaccine in newly diagnosed glioma. The time point here: baseline, week 1 (first vaccination visit). Treatment in this sample: pre-vaccination baseline after standard-of-care therapy. The table came from immunoSEQ multiplex PCR; TCRdb's copy has only in-frame clones and leaves some out. The table shows under 35,000 clones, with over 75% occurring only once. Sequences were derived from PBMCs, sampled from a glioma patient treated with radiotherapy, temozolomide or both. The receptors were sampled from a man aged 25-40 years with glioma.

This clone was counted a single time. The chain links TRBV5-1 to TRBJ1-1, with D perhaps TRBD1 (5 bases). The CDR3 length is 16 residues. Trimming left V 4 bases short and J 3 bases short, with 19 bases between. Germline V gives CDR1 SGHRS, CDR2 YFSETQ. CDR3 in amino acids: CASSPGAARMDTEAFF. For the CDR3, the DNA is TGCGCCAGCAGCCCCGGGGCAGCGAGAATGGACACTGAAGCTTTCTTT.

This clone was detected once. This sequence joins TRBV7-9 and TRBJ2-4; D uncertain. The germline CDR1 and CDR2 sequences are SEHNR and FQNEAQ (reference sequence). The V gene lost 1 base and the J gene lost 0 bases, with 7 bases spanning the gap. CDR3 size: 15 residues. CDR3 residues: CASSLVTLAKNIQYF. CDR3 coding DNA: TGTGCCAGCAGCTTAGTTACCTTAGCCAAAAACATTCAGTACTTC.

The gene calls are TRBV19 and TRBJ2-6, with D perhaps assigned TRBD1 or TRBD2 (6 bases each). Trimming pared 7 bases from V and 0 bases from J, leaving 16 bases between. This CDR3 has 17 residues. Per germline, CDR1 LNHDA and CDR2 SQIVND (reference sequence). DNA for the CDR3: TGTGCCAGTATCCCCCGCAGGGGAGGCTCTGGGGCCAACGTCCTGACTTTC. It translates to CASIPRRGGSGANVLTF.

In the case of this clone: Germline is not matched at one junction end, which may reflect a read error. The chain links TRBV7-2 to TRBJ2-5; no clear D gene. Germline V CDR1 and CDR2: SGHTA, FQGNSA. The CDR3 has 12 residues. The CDR3 DNA sequence: TGCGCCAGCAGCGTCAGACGGGAGACCCAGTACTTC. Residues: CASSVRRETQYF.

The V and J genes are TRBV5-6 and TRBJ2-7; D is perhaps TRBD2 (6 bases). Deletions cut 2 bases from V and 9 bases from J, with 15 bases between. Germline V lookup: CDR1 SGHDT, CDR2 YYEEEE. The CDR3 runs 13 residues. Written as DNA, the CDR3 is TGTGCCAGCAGCTTAGGGACTCGTACGGGGCAGTACTTC. Encoded protein: CASSLGTRTGQYF.

This sequence joins TRBV2 and TRBJ2-5; 13 bases fit TRBD2. The ends lost 7 bases at V and 7 bases at J; junction bases unmatched: 6. The CDR3 spans 14 residues. The germline CDR1 and CDR2 sequences are SNHLY and FYNNEI. CDR3 DNA sequence: TGTGCCAGCACTCAGGGACTAGCGGGACGGACCCAGTACTTC. Its translation is CASTQGLAGRTQYF.

The chain combines TRBV7-2 with TRBJ1-2, with TRBD1 identical over 7 bases. The J segment lost 7 bases and the V segment lost 5 bases, leaving 13 bases of the junction unmatched. Germline values: CDR1 SGHTA, CDR2 FQGNSA. This CDR3 has 15 residues. The CDR3 sequence: CASSVPNRDSIGYTF. In nucleotides, the CDR3 is TGTGCCAGCAGCGTTCCCAACCGGGACAGCATTGGCTACACCTTC.

The chain uses TRBV4-1 and TRBJ2-7; D is perhaps TRBD2 (6 bases). CDR1 is MGHRA, CDR2 YSYEKL, per germline. The CDR3 length is 16 residues. The germline V and J ends were trimmed by 1 base and 0 bases, with 13 bases remaining between them. In nucleotides, the CDR3 is TGCGCCAGCAGCCAAGTGAGGCGGGGAAGCTCCTACGAGCAGTACTTC. Its translation is CASSQVRRGSSYEQYF.

The CDR3 is CASKGGPYRTDTQYF. CDR3 DNA sequence: TGTGCCAGTAAGGGGGGACCATACCGCACAGATACGCAGTATTTT. The V call is TRBV19, the J call TRBJ2-3; either TRBD1 or TRBD2 may fit D (6 bases each). Germline V gene sequence: CDR1 LNHDA, CDR2 SQIVND (reference sequence). V shed 7 bases and J shed 1 base, with 15 bases lying between them. This CDR3 has 15 amino acids.

The CDR3 loop reads CASSGGGGISYEQYF. The CDR3 DNA reads as TGTGCCAGCAGCGGTGGAGGGGGTATATCCTACGAGCAGTACTTC. V is TRBV9 and J is TRBJ2-7, with D perhaps matching TRBD1 or TRBD2 (6 bases each). Trimming pared 3 bases from V and 1 base from J, leaving 14 bases between. Germline CDR1 reads SGDLS; CDR2 reads YYNGEE. The CDR3 runs to 15 residues.

The chain carries TRBV11-3 and TRBJ1-1, with no clear D. Trimming stripped 5 bases from V and 1 base from J, with 11 bases between. Germline V CDR1 and CDR2: SGHNT, YENEEA. The CDR3 is made up of 14 amino acids. CDR3 protein: CASSNPGRNTEAFF. As DNA, the CDR3 is TGTGCCAGCAGCAATCCCGGTAGGAACACTGAAGCTTTCTTT.

The rearrangement joins TRBV27 to TRBJ1-5; D call uncertain. The CDR3 is 13 amino acids. The germline V and J ends were trimmed by 4 bases and 0 bases, with 4 bases remaining between them. CDR1 and CDR2 from the germline V gene are MNHEY and SMNVEV (reference sequence). Written as DNA, the CDR3 is TGTGCCAGCAGTTACGATAGCAATCAGCCCCAGCATTTT. It yields the protein CASSYDSNQPQHF.

This chain links TRBV2 with TRBJ2-7; the D is unclear. The CDR3 length is 13 residues. The V gene lost 1 base and the J gene lost 3 bases, with 7 bases spanning the gap. Germline loops: CDR1 SNHLY, CDR2 FYNNEI. CDR3 in amino acids: CASSEGVGYEQYF. CDR3 DNA sequence: TGTGCCAGCAGTGAAGGTGTCGGCTACGAGCAGTACTTC.